A selection of T cell receptor beta chains follows, all from one sample in a study of technical replicates of blood from several donors. This table comes from immunoSEQ multiplex PCR, and its TCRdb copy is limited to in-frame clones, with some not included. The sample consists of around 57,000 clones, around 94% of them appearing once. Sample: T cells isolated from PBMCs. These receptors all stem from a human donor in good health. The CDR3 runs from the conserved cysteine through the conserved F or W. Each record gives: D gene, V gene, CDR3 protein. D genes are given only for firm matches.

>NA|TRBV11-1
CASSKSRTETGELFF
>NA|TRBV6-6
CASSYTGEGGEQYF
>NA|TRBV6-5
CASSYSGINEQFF
>NA|TRBV9
CASSSRGTNTGELFF
>TRBD2|TRBV29-1
CSVPAGGGTDTQYF
>NA|TRBV6-5
CASSYSPGLTSGELFF
>TRBD1|TRBV9
CASSLKTGQPLHF
>TRBD1|TRBV7-9
CAIGTVNKQFF
>NA|TRBV28
CASSYPGSEVYEQYF
>NA|TRBV7-2
CASSPRTDTQYF
>TRBD2|TRBV10-3
CAISESALAGGQADTQYF
>NA|TRBV5-1
CASSTGTQNYGYTF
>TRBD2|TRBV11-2
CASSLGLPGLAAHEQFF
>NA|TRBV11-3
CASSSTGGGEQYF